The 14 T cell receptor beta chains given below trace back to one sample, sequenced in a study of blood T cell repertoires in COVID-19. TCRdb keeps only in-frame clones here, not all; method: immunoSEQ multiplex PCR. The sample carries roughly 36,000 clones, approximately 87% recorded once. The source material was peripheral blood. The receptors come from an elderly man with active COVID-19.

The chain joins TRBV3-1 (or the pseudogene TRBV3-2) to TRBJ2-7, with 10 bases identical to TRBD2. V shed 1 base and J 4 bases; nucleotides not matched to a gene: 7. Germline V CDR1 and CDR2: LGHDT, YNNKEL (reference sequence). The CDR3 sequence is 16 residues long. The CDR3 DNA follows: TGTGCCAGCAGCCAAGGTAGCGGGAGGCTTTCGTACGAGCAGTACTTC. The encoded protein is CASSQGSGRLSYEQYF.

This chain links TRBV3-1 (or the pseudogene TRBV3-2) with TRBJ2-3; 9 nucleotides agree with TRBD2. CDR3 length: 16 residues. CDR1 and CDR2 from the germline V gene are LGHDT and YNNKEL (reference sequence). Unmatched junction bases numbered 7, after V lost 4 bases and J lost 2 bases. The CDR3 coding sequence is TGTGCCAGCAGCCCAACGGGACTAGCATTCACAGATACGCAGTATTTT. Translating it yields CASSPTGLAFTDTQYF.

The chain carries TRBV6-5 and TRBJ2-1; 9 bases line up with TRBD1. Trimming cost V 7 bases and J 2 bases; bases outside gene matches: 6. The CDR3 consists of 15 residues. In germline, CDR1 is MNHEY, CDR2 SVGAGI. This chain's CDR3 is CASKPGQGTYNEQFF. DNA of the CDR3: TGTGCCAGCAAACCGGGACAGGGAACCTACAATGAGCAGTTCTTC.

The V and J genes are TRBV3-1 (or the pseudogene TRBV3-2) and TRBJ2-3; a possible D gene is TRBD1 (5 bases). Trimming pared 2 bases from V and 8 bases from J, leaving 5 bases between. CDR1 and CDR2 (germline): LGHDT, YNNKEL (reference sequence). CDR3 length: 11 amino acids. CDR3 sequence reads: CASSQRGTQYF. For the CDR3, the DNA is TGTGCCAGCAGCCAAAGGGGTACGCAGTATTTT.

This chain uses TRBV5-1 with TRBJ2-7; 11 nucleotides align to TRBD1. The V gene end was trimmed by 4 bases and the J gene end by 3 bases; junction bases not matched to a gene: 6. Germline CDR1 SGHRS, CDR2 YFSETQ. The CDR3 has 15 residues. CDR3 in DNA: TGCGCCAGCAGCATAACCGGGACAGGGGGCTACGAGCAGTACTTC. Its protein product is CASSITGTGGYEQYF.

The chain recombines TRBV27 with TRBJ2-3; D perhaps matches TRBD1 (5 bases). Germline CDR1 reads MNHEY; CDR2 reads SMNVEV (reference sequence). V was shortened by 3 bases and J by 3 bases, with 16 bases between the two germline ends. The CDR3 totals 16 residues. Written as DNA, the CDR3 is TGTGCCAGCAGTTTTAGTCAGGGTCTGCGGACAGATACGCAGTATTTT. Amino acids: CASSFSQGLRTDTQYF.

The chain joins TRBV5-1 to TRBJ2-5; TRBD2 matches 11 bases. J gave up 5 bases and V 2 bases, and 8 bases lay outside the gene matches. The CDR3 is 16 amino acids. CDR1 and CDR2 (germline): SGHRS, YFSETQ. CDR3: CASSFLSGRAGETQYF. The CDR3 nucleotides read TGCGCCAGCAGCTTCCTTAGCGGGAGGGCGGGCGAGACCCAGTACTTC.

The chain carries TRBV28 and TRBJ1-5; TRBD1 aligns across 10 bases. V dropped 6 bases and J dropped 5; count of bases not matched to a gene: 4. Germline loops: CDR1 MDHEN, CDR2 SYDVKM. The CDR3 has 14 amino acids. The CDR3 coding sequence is TGTGCCAGCAGCAGCGGACAGGGGGATCAGCCCCAGCATTTT. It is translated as CASSSGQGDQPQHF.

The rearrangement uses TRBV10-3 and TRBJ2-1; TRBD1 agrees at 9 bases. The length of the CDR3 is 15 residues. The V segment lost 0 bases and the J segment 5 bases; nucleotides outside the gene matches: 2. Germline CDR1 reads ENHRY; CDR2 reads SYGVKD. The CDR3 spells CAISESGQGNNEQFF. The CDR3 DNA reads TGTGCCATCAGTGAGTCTGGACAGGGGAACAATGAGCAGTTCTTC.

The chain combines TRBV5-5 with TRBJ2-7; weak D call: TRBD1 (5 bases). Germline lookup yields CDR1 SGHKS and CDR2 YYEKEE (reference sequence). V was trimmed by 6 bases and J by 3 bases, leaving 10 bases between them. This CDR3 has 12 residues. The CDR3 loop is CASTLTDYEQYF. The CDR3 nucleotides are TGTGCCAGCACCCTGACAGACTACGAGCAGTACTTC.

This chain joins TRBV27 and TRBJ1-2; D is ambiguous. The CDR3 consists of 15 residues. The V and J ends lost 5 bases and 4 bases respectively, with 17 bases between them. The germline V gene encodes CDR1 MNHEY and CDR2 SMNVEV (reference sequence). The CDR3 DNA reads TGTGCCAGCAGTGAGGCCAATGCCGGGAGCTATGGCTACACCTTC. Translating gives CASSEANAGSYGYTF.

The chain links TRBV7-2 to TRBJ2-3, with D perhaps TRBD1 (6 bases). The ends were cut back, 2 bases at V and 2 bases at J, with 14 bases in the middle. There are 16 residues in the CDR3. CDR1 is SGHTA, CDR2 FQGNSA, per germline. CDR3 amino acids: CASSLNRALLTDTQYF. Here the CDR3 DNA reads TGTGCCAGCAGCTTAAACAGGGCGCTACTCACAGATACGCAGTATTTT.

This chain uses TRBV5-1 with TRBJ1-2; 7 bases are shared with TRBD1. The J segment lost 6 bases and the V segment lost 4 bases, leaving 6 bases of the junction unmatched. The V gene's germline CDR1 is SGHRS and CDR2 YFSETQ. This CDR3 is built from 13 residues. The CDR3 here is CASSPQGIDGYTF. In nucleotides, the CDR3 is TGCGCCAGCAGCCCACAGGGGATTGATGGCTACACCTTC.

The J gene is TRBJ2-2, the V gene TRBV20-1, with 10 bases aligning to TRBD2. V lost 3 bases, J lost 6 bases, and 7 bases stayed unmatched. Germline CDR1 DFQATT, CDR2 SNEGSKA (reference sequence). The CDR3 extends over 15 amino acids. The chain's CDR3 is CSASRPLAGAGELFF. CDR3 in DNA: TGCAGTGCTAGTAGGCCGCTAGCGGGAGCCGGGGAGCTGTTTTTT.